Described below is a single T cell receptor (delta chain) sequence and its context. The antigen is unknown. The data were obtained in a study of Vδ1+ human thymocytes. V was shortened by 1 base and J by 0 bases, with 30 bases between the two germline ends. CDR3 size: 22 residues. The germline V gene encodes CDR1 TSWWSYY and CDR2 QGS. Extracted RNA was reverse transcribed into cDNA. The CDR3 regions were amplified by multiplex PCR from V-gene primers to a constant-region primer. TCRdb re-called the multiplex PCR reads through CATT. The table has tens of thousands of delta-chain clones, roughly 15% seen once. Study findings and constraints: Thymic TRG and TRD repertoires appeared highly polyclonal. Despite high sort purity, roughly a fifth of thymic T cell receptor delta sequences were Vdelta2. Donors shared many TRG clonotypes but few TRD clonotypes.

The sorted cells were CD3+ Vdelta1+ Vdelta2- thymocytes from alphabeta-depleted thymus. This sequence joins TRDV1 and TRDJ1; D tentatively fits TRDD2 or TRDD3 (6 bases each). The sequence was obtained from a girl in the first two years of life who had congenital heart surgery. The sequenced sample was Vdelta1+ gamma-delta thymocytes from the thymus. The subset denotes: FACS-sorted CD3+ TCRalphabeta- TCRVdelta1+ TCRVdelta2- thymocytes. The CDR3 spells CALGEPASSFSGYWVYTDKLIF. In nucleotides, the CDR3 is TGTGCTCTTGGGGAACCCGCCTCTTCCTTCAGTGGATACTGGGTATACACCGATAAACTCATCTTT.